This TCR beta chain was identified during a study of T cells in tuberculosis. The overall study: T cells were selected with CD1B tetramers loaded with glucose monomycolate. PBMC were archived before or within 7 days of starting treatment. This South African cohort compared adolescents with or without latent tuberculosis against adults with active tuberculosis.

Findings of the study overall: Selection depended on which cryopreserved specimens were available.

Of note for this clone: What it binds is not known.

Time point noted: new active TB diagnosis, blood taken before or within 7 days of starting treatment. The assay was immunoSEQ multiplex PCR, and TCRdb's table has in-frame clones only and misses some. The sample yields some 40,000 clones, approximately 93% seen once. CDR1 and CDR2 (germline): LGHNA, YSLEER. The J segment lost 0 bases and the V segment lost 4 bases, leaving 6 bases of the junction unmatched. The CDR3 has 17 residues. This specimen was PBMCs, taken at tuberculosis diagnosis. This rearrangement joins TRBV4-3 to TRBJ2-6, with 7 bases lining up with TRBD1. This receptor was identified in an adult with tuberculosis. The DNA of the CDR3 is TGCGCCAGCAGCCGGTTGGACAGGATCTCTGGGGCCAACGTCCTGACTTTC. Protein product: CASSRLDRISGANVLTF.